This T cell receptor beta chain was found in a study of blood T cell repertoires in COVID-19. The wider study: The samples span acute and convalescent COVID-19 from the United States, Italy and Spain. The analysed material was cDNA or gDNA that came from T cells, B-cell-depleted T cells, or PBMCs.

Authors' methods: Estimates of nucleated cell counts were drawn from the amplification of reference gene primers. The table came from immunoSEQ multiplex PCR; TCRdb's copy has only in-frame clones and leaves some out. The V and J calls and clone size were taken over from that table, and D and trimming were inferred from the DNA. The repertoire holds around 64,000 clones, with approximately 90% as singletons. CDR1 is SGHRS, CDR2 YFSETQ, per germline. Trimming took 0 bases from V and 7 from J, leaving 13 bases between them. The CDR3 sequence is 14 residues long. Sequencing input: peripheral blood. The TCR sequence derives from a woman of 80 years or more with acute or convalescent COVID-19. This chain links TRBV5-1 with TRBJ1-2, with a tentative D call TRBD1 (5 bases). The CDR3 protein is CASSLDQGMSGYTF. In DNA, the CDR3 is TGCGCCAGCAGCTTGGATCAGGGTATGAGTGGCTACACCTTC. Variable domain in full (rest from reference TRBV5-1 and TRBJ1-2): KAGVTQTPRYLIKTRGQQVTLSCSPISGHRSVSWYQQTPGQGLQFLFEYFSETQRNKGNFPGRFSGRQFSNSRSEMNVSTLELGDSALYLCASSLDQGMSGYTFGSGTRLTVV.